These 6 T cell receptor beta chains originate from one sample sequenced in a study of shared clonotypes between healthy human individuals. Sequencing used immunoSEQ multiplex PCR; TCRdb keeps in-frame clones, though not all of them. The sample gives 2 million or so clones, roughly 95% of which show up once; approximately 0.13% is in the top ten. Sequencing used naive CD4+ T cells sorted from blood. Stated subset: CD45RA+ positively selected. Receptors were obtained from a man between 18 and 29 years old in good health.

The chain has TRBV4-1 and TRBJ2-3; 11 nucleotides match TRBD2. Trimming took 1 base from V and 1 from J; bases not matched to a gene: 19. The CDR3 is 22 amino acids. Germline CDR1 MGHRA, CDR2 YSYEKL. This CDR3 reads CASSQGRGPRLAGGMGTDTQYF. CDR3 nucleotides: TGCGCCAGCAGCCAAGGAAGGGGGCCGAGGCTAGCGGGAGGTATGGGCACAGATACGCAGTATTTT.

The V gene is TRBV5-1, the J gene TRBJ2-7; D may be TRBD1 or TRBD2 (5 bases each). Germline V gene data show CDR1 as SGHRS and CDR2 as YFSETQ. Trimming pared 2 bases from V and 7 bases from J, leaving 16 bases between. The CDR3 is made up of 14 amino acids. The CDR3 protein is CASSLGTEVREQYF. CDR3 in DNA: TGCGCCAGCAGCTTAGGGACCGAAGTGCGGGAGCAGTACTTC.

This chain uses TRBV19 with TRBJ1-5, with D possibly matching TRBD1 (6 bases). The CDR3 length is 17 residues. V was pared by 1 base and J by 3 bases, with 16 bases between. Germline V gene lookup returns CDR1 LNHDA and CDR2 SQIVND (reference sequence). Here the CDR3 reads CASSIVGQASANQPQHF. As DNA, the CDR3 is TGTGCCAGTAGTATAGTGGGACAAGCGTCGGCCAATCAGCCCCAGCATTTT.

The chain joins TRBV4-1 to TRBJ1-6, with unresolved D. This CDR3 spans 15 amino acids. The V end lost 1 base, the J end lost 7 bases, and 11 bases lay between the germline ends. Germline values: CDR1 MGHRA, CDR2 YSYEKL. The CDR3 DNA reads TGCGCCAGCAGCCAAGGCCCCACCGGGAATTCACCCCTCCACTTT. It codes for CASSQGPTGNSPLHF.

The rearrangement uses TRBV5-4 and TRBJ1-1; D not resolved. Germline assignment: CDR1 SGHNT and CDR2 YYREEE (reference sequence). V shed 4 bases and J shed 1 base, with 8 bases lying between them. The length of the CDR3 is 13 residues. The CDR3 sequence is CASSKTENTEAFF. CDR3 in DNA: TGTGCCAGCAGCAAGACCGAGAACACTGAAGCTTTCTTT.

The table lists this clone with a count of one. Germline is not matched at one junction end, which may reflect a read error. This chain connects TRBV30 to TRBJ2-7, with D possibly being TRBD2 (5 bases). The CDR3 is made up of 16 amino acids. Germline V lookup: CDR1 GTSNPN, CDR2 SVGIG (reference sequence). The CDR3 sequence: CAWSPETGRVYYEQCF. The CDR3 DNA is TGTGCCTGGAGTCCGGAGACTGGGAGAGTTTATTACGAGCAGTGCTTC.